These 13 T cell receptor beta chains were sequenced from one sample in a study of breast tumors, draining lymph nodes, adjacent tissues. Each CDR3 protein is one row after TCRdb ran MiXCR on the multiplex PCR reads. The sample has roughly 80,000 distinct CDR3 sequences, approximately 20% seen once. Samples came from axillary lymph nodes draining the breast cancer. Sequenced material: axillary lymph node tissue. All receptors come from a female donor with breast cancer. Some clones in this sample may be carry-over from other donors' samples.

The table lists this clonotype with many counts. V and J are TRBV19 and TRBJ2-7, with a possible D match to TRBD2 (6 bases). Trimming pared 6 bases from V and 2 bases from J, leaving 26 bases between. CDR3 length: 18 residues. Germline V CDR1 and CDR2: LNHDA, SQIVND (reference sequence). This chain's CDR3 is CASSPVVAPGLRTYEQYF. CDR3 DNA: TGTGCCAGTAGCCCCGTGGTAGCGCCCGGACTAAGGACCTACGAGCAGTACTTC.

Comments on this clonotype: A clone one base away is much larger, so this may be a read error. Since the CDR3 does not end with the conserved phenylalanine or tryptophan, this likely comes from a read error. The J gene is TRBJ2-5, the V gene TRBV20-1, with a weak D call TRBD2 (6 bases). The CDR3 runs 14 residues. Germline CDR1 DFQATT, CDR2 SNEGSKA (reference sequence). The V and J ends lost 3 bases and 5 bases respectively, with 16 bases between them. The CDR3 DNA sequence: TGCAGTGCTAGTCAGCGGGCCGCCGGGGAGACCCAGTACCTC. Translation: CSASQRAAGETQYL.

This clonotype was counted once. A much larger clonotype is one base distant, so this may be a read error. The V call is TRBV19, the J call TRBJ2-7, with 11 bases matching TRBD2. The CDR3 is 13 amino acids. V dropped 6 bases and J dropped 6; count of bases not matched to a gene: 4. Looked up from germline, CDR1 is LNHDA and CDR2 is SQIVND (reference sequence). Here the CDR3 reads CASSRLAGSEQYF. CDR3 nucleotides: TGTGCCAGTAGCCGACTAGCGGGAAGCGAGCAGTACTTC.

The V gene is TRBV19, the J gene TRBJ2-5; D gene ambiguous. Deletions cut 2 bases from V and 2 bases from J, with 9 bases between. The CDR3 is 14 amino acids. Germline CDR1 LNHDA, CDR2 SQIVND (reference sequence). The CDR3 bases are TGTGCCAGTAGTATAACCTACTCGCAAGAGACCCAGTACTTC. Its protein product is CASSITYSQETQYF.

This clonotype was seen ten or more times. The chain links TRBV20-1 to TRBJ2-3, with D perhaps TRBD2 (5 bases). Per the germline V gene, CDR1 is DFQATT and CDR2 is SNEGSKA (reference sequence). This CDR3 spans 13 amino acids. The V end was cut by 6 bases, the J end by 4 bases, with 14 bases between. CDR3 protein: CSASRRAADTQYF. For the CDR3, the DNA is TGCAGTGCCAGCCGGCGGGCGGCAGATACGCAGTATTTT.

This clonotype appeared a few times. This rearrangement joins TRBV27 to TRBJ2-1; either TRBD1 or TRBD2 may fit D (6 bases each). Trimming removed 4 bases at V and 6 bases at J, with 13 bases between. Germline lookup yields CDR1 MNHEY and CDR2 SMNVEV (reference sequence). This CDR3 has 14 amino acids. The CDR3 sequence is CASSSNEGGNEQFF. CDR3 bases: TGTGCCAGCAGTTCCAACGAGGGGGGCAATGAGCAGTTCTTC.

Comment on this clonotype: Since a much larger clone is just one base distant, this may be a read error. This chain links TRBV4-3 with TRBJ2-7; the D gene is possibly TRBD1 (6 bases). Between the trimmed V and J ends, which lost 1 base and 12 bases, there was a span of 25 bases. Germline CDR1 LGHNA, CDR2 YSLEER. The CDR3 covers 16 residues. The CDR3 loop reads CASSQGQGQGSSVRYF. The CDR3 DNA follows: TGCGCCAGCAGCCAAGGTCAGGGCCAGGGGTCCTCGGTGCGGTACTTC.

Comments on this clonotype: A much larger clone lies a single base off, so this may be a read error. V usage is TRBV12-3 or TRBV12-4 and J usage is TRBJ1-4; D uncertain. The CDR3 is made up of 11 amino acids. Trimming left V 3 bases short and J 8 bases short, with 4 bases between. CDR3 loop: CASSFQEKLFF. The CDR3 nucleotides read TGTGCCAGCAGTTTTCAGGAAAAACTGTTTTTT.

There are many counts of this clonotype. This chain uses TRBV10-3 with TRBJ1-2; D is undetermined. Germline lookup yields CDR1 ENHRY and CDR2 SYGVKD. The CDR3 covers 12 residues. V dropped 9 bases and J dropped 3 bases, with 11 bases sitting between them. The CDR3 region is CAMGKRDYGYTF. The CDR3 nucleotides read TGTGCCATGGGGAAAAGGGACTATGGCTACACCTTC.

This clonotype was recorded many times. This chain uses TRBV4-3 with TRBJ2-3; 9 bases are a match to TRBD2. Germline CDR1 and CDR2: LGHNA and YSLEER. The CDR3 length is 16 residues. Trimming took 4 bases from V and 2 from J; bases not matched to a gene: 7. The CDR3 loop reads CASSPYSSGTTDTQYF. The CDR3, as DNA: TGCGCCAGCAGCCCCTACTCTAGCGGGACCACAGATACGCAGTATTTT.

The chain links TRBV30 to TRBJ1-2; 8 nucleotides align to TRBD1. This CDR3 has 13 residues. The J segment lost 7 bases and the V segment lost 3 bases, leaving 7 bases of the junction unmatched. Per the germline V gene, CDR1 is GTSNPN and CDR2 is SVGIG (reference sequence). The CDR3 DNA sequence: TGTGCCTGGAGGGTCGCAGGGGGCTGTGGCTACACCTTC. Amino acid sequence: CAWRVAGGCGYTF.

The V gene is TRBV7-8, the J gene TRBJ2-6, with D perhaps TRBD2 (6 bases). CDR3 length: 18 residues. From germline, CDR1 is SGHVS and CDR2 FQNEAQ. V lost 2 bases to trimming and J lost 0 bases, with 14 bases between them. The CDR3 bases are TGTGCCAGCAGCTTACGTGGGACGGGAGCCTCTGGGGCCAACGTCCTGACTTTC. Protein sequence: CASSLRGTGASGANVLTF.

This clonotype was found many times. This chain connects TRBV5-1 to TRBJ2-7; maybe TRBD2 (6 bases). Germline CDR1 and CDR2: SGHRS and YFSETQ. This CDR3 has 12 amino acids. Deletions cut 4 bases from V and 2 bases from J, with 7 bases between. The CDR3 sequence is CASSREPYEQYF. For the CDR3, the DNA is TGCGCCAGCAGCCGGGAGCCCTACGAGCAGTACTTC.